These 10 T cell receptor beta chains came from one sample sequenced in a study of blood T cell repertoires in COVID-19. Profiled with immunoSEQ multiplex PCR; TCRdb holds only in-frame clones, not every one. The repertoire consists of around 100,000 clones, with about 87% occurring once and the leading ten covering 10% to 15%. Sequenced sample: peripheral blood. These receptors came from a human donor in a cohort sampled during active or convalescent COVID-19.

The rearrangement links TRBV7-2 to TRBJ1-5; 9 bases fit TRBD1. The CDR3 sequence is 17 residues long. From germline, CDR1 is SGHTA and CDR2 FQGNSA. The junction had 11 bases not matched to a gene; V was cut back by 5 bases and J by 3 bases. CDR3 nucleotide sequence: TGTGCCAGCAGCCTTTCTCCGGGACAGGGAGACAATCAGCCCCAGCATTTT. Encoded protein: CASSLSPGQGDNQPQHF.

The rearrangement links TRBV2 to TRBJ1-2, with TRBD1 matching over 7 bases. This CDR3 is 13 amino acids long. The germline CDR1 and CDR2 sequences are SNHLY and FYNNEI. Germline trimming cut 6 bases from V and 4 bases from J; bases unmatched to any gene: 5. This CDR3 is CASSWDSFYGYTF. CDR3 in DNA: TGTGCCAGCAGCTGGGACAGCTTCTATGGCTACACCTTC.

In this sample, this clone turned up a few times. CDR3 residues: CASSLGSSYNSPLHF. The CDR3 coding sequence is TGCGCCAGCAGCTTGGGGAGCTCCTATAATTCACCCCTCCACTTT. The chain links TRBV5-1 to TRBJ1-6; no reliable D call. Per germline, CDR1 SGHRS and CDR2 YFSETQ. V gave up 0 bases and J gave up 0 bases, with 4 bases separating them. CDR3 length equals 15 residues. Based on the CDR3 plus reference TRBV5-1 and TRBJ1-6, the full variable domain is KAGVTQTPRYLIKTRGQQVTLSCSPISGHRSVSWYQQTPGQGLQFLFEYFSETQRNKGNFPGRFSGRQFSNSRSEMNVSTLELGDSALYLCASSLGSSYNSPLHFGNGTRLTVT.

This chain links TRBV24-1 with TRBJ1-2, with 9 bases fitting TRBD1. This CDR3 is built from 15 residues. Per the germline V gene, CDR1 is KGHDR and CDR2 is SFDVKD. V lost 3 bases to trimming and J lost 4 bases; unmatched junction nucleotides: 5. The CDR3 region is CATSDAGTGFYGYTF. For the CDR3, the DNA is TGTGCCACCAGTGATGCCGGGACAGGGTTCTATGGCTACACCTTC.

This rearrangement joins TRBV29-1 to TRBJ1-1, with D possibly matching TRBD1 (5 bases). Germline-derived CDR1 and CDR2 are SQVTM and ANQGSEA. This CDR3 region has 9 residues. This chain's CDR3 is CSAGLAAFF. CDR3 sequence (DNA): TGCAGTGCAGGGCTGGCCGCTTTCTTT.

The V and J genes are TRBV12-3 or TRBV12-4 and TRBJ1-1; a possible D gene is TRBD1 (5 bases). The CDR3 contains 12 residues. V was pared by 3 bases and J by 10 bases, with 12 bases between. The CDR3 region has the DNA TGTGCCAGCAGTTTGGCCGGGGGGATAGCTTTCTTT. It codes for CASSLAGGIAFF.

This clone qualifies as medium-sized (0.01 to 0.1%). The V gene is TRBV24-1, the J gene TRBJ2-5, with D maybe TRBD1 (6 bases). From germline, CDR1 is KGHDR and CDR2 SFDVKD. The CDR3 has 12 residues. The CDR3 is CAVDQGQETQYF. CDR3 sequence (DNA): TGTGCTGTAGATCAGGGGCAAGAGACCCAGTACTTC.

This clone is a singleton in its sample. This chain joins TRBV2 and TRBJ1-1; D is possibly TRBD1 (5 bases). The CDR3 is 14 residues long. Germline lookup yields CDR1 SNHLY and CDR2 FYNNEI. Trimming cost V 7 bases and J 3 bases, with 15 bases left between them. CDR3 DNA sequence: TGTGCCAGCACAAGGACGCCGGGGGACACTGAAGCTTTCTTT. Residues: CASTRTPGDTEAFF.

This clone has only one observation. The chain combines TRBV4-2 with TRBJ1-2; 7 bases agree with TRBD1. V lost 5 bases and J lost 7; bases outside the gene matches: 7. The CDR3 covers 13 residues. Germline V CDR1 and CDR2: LGHNA, YNFKEQ. For the CDR3, the DNA is TGTGCCAGCAGCGAAACGACAGGGTCTGGCTACACCTTC. This encodes CASSETTGSGYTF.

The rearrangement joins TRBV2 to TRBJ2-1, with a weak D call TRBD1 (6 bases). V lost 7 bases and J 10 bases, leaving 20 bases between the germline ends. This CDR3 contains 14 residues. Germline V lookup: CDR1 SNHLY, CDR2 FYNNEI. CDR3 loop: CASKSDSAGPEQFF. CDR3 nucleotide sequence: TGTGCCAGCAAATCGGACAGTGCGGGCCCCGAGCAGTTCTTC.